Listed here is a single TCR beta chain. This sample stems from a study of CD8+ T cells in alopecia areata. After isolation, RNA underwent reverse transcription to generate cDNA as the sequencing template. TCRdb's table, derived via immunoSEQ multiplex PCR, lists solely in-frame clones and lacks some. The repertoire holds more than 150,000 clones, with more than 45% as singletons. Trimming stripped 5 bases from V and 13 bases from J, with 4 bases between. Germline V gene sequence: CDR1 SGDLS, CDR2 YYNGEE. The CDR3 runs 8 residues. This clonotype was sampled from a human donor with alopecia areata. This chain uses TRBV9 with TRBJ1-5, with D unclear. Source: CD8+ T cells sorted from blood, taken at week 0. The CDR3, as DNA: TGTGCCAGCAGTCTTCAGCATTTT. This encodes CASSLQHF.